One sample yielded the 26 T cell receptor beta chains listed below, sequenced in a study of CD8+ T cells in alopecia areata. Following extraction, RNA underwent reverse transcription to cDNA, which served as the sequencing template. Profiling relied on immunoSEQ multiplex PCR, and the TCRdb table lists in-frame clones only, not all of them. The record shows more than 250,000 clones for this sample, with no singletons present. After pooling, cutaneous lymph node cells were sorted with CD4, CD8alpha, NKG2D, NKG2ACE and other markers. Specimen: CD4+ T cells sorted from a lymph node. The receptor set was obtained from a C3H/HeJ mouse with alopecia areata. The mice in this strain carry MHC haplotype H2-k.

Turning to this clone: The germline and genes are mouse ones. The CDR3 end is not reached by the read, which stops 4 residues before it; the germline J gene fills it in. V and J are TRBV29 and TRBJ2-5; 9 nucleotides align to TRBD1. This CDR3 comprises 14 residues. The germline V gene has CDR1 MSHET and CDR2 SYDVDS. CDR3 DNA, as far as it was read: TGTGCTAGCAGGGCCGGGACAGGGAAAGAC. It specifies CASRAGTGKD. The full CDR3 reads CASRAGTGKDTQYF.

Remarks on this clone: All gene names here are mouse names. The CDR3 spells CASSDTTGGDEQYF. The DNA read from the CDR3 is TGTGCCAGCAGTGATACGACAGGGGGCGAT. This chain joins TRBV13-1 and TRBJ2-7, with TRBD1 matching over 10 bases. The read finishes 4 residues shy of the CDR3 end, and the germline J gene is used to complete it. The CDR3 length is 14 residues. Germline V gene data show CDR1 as NSHNY and CDR2 as SYGAGN.

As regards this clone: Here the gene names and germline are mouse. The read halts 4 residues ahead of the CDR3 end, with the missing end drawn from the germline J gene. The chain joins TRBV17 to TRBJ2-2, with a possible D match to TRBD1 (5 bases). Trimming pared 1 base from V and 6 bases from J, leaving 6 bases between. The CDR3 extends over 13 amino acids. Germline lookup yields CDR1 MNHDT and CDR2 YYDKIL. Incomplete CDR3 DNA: TGTGCTAGCAGTAGAGGGACACCCGGG. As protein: CASSRGTPG. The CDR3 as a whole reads CASSRGTPGQLYF.

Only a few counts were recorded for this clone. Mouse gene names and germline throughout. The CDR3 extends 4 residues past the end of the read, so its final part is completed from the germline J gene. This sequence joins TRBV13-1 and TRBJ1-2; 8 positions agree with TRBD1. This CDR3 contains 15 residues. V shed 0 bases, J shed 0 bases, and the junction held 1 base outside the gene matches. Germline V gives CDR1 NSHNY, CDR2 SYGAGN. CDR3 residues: CASSDVTGANSDYTF. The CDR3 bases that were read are TGTGCCAGCAGTGATGTGACAGGGGCAAACTCC.

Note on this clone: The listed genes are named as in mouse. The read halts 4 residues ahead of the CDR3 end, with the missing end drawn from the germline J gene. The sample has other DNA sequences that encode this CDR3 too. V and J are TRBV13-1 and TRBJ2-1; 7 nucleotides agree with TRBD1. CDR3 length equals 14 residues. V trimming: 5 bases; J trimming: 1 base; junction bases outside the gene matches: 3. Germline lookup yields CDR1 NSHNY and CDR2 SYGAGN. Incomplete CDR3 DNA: TGTGCCAGCAGCGTGGGACAGAACTATGCT. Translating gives CASSVGQNYA. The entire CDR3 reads CASSVGQNYAEQFF.

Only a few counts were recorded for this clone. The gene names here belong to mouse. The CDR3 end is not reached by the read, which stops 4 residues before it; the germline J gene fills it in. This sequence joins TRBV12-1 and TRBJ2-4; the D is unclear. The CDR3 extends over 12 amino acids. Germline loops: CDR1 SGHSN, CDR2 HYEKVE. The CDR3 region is CASSLSWNTLYF. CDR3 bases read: TGTGCCAGCTCTCTCTCCTGGAAC.

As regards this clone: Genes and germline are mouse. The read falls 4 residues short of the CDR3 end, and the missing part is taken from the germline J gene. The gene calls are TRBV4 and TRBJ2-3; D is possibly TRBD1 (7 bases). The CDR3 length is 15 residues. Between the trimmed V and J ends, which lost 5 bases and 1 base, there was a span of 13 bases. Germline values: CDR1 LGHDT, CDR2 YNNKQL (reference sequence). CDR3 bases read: TGTGCCAGCAGCCTTAGGGGGCGCGGTGCAGAA. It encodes CASSLRGRGAE. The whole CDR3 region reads CASSLRGRGAETLYF. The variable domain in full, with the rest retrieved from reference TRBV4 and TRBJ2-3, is ETAVFQTPNYHVTQVGNEVSFNCKQTLGHDTMYWYKQDSKKLLKIMFSYNNKQLIVNETVPRRFSPQSSDKAHLNLRIKSVEPEDSAVYLCASSLRGRGAETLYFGSGTRLTVL.

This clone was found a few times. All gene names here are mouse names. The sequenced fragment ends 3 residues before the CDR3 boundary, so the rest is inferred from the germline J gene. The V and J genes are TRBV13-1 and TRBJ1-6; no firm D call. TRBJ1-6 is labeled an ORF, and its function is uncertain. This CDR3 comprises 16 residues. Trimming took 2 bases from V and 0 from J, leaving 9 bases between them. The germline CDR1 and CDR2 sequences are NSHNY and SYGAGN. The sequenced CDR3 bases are TGTGCCAGCAGTGACAGATCCAATTCCTATAATTCGCCC. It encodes CASSDRSNSYNSP. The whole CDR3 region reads CASSDRSNSYNSPLYF.

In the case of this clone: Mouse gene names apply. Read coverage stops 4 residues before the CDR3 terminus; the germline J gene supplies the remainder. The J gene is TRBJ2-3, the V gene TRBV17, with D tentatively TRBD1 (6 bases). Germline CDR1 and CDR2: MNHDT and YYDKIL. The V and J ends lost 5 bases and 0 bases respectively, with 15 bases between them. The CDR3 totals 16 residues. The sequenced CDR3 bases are TGTGCTAGCAGTGGAACAGGGTCTTCTAGTGCAGAA. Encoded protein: CASSGTGSSSAE. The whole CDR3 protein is CASSGTGSSSAETLYF.

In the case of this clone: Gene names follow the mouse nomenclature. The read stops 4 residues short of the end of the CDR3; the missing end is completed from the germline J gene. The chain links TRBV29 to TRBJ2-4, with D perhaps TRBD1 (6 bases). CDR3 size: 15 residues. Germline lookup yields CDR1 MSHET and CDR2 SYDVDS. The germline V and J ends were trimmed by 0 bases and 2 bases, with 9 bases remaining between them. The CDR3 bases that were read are TGTGCTAGCAGTTTATCGGAGGGGGTTCAAAAC. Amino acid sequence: CASSLSEGVQN. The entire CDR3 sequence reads CASSLSEGVQNTLYF.

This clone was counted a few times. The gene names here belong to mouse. The CDR3 sequence is CASSLQYAEQFF. Incomplete CDR3 DNA: TGTGCCAGCAGCTTACAATATGCT. This sequence joins TRBV4 and TRBJ2-1; D gene ambiguous. With the read ending 4 residues before the CDR3 end, the germline J gene is used to fill in that end. The V gene lost 4 bases and the J gene lost 4 bases, with 5 bases spanning the gap. CDR3 length: 12 residues. The germline V gene has CDR1 LGHDT and CDR2 YNNKQL (reference sequence).

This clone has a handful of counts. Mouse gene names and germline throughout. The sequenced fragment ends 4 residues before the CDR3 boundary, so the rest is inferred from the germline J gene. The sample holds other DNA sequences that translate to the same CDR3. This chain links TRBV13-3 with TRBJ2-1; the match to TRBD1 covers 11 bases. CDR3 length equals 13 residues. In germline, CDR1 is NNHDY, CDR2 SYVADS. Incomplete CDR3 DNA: TGTGCCAGCAGGGACAGGGGGCGGGCT. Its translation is CASRDRGRA. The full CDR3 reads CASRDRGRAEQFF.

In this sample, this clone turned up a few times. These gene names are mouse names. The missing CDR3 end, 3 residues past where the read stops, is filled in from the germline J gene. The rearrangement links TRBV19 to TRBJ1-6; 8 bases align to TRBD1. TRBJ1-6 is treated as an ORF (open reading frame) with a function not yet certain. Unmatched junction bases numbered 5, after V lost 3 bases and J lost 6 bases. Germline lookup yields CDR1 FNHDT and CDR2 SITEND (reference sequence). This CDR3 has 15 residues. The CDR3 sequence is CASSRQGPINSPLYF. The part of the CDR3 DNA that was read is TGTGCCAGCAGTAGACAGGGGCCCATTAATTCGCCC.

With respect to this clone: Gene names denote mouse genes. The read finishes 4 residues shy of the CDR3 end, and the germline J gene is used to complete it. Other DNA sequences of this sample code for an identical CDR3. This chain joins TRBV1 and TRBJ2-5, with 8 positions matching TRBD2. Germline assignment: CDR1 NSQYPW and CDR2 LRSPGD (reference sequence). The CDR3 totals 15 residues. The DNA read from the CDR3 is TGCACCTGCAGTGCAGACTCTGGGGGGAGAGAC. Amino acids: CTCSADSGGRD. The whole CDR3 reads CTCSADSGGRDTQYF.

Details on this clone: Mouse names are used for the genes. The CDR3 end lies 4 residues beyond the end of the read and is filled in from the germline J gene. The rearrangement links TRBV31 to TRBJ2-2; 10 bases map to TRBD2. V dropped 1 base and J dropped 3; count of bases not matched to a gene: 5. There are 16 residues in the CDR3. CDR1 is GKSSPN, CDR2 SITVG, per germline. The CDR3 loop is CAWSPAGGADTGQLYF. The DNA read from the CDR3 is TGTGCCTGGAGTCCCGCTGGGGGGGCCGACACCGGG.

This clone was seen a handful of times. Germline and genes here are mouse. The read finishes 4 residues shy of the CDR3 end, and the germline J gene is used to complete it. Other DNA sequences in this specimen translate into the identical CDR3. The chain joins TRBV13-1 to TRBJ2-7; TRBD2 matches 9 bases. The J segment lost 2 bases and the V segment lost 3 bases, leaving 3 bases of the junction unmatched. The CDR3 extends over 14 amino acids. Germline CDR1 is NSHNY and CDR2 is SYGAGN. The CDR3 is CASSGGLGPYEQYF. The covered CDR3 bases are TGTGCCAGCAGTGGCGGACTGGGGCCCTAT.

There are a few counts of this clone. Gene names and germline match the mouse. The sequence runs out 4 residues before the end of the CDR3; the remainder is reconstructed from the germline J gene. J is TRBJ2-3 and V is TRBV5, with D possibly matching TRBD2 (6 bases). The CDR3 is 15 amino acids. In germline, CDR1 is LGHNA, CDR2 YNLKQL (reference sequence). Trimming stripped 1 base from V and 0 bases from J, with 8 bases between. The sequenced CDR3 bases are TGTGCCAGCAGCCAAGGACTGGTTAGTGCAGAA. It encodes CASSQGLVSAE. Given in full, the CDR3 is CASSQGLVSAETLYF.

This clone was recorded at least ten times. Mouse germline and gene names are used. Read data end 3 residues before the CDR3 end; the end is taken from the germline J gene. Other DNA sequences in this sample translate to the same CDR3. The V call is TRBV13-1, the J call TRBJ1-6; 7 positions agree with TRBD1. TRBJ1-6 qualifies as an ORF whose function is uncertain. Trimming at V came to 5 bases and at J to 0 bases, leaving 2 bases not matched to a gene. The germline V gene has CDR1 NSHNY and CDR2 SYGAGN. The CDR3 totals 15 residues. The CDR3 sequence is CASSRDSSYNSPLYF. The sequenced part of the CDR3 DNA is TGTGCCAGCAGCCGGGACAGTTCCTATAATTCGCCC.

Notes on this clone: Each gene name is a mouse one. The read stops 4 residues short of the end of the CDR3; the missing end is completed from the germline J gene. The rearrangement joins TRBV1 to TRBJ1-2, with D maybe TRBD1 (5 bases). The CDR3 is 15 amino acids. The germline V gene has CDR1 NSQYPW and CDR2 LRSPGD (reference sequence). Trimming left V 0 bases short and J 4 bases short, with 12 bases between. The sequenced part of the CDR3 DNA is TGCACCTGCAGTGCAGATCCAGTGGGGGGCTCC. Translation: CTCSADPVGGS. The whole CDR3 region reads CTCSADPVGGSDYTF.

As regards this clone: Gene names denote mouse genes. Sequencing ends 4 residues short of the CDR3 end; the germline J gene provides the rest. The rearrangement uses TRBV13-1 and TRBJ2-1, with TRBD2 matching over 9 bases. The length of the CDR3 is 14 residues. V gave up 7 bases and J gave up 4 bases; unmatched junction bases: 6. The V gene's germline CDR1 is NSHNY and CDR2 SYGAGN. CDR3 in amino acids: CASGRLGDYAEQFF. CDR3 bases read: TGTGCCAGCGGGCGACTGGGGGATTATGCT.

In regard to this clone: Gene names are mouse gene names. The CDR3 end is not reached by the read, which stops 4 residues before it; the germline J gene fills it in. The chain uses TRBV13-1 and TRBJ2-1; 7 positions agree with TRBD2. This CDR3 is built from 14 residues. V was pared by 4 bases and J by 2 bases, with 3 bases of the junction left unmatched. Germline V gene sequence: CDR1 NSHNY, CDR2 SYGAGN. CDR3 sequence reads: CASSMGGYYAEQFF. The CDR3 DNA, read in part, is TGTGCCAGCAGTATGGGGGGTTACTATGCT.

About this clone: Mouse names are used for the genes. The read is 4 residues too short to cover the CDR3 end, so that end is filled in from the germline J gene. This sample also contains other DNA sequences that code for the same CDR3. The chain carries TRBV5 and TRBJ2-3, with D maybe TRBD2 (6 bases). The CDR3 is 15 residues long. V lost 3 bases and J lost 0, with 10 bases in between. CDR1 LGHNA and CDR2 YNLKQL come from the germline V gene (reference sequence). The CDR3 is CASSQGGGSAETLYF. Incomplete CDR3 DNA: TGTGCCAGCAGCCAGGGTGGGGGTAGTGCAGAA.

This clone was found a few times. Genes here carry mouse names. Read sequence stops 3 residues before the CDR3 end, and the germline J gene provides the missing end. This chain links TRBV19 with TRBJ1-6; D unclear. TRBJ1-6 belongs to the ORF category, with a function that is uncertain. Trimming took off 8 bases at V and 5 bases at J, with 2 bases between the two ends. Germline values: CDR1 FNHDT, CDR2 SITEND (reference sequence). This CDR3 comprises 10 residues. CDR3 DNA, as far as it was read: TGTGCCAGAGATAATTCGCCC. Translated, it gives CARDNSP. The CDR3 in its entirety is CARDNSPLYF.

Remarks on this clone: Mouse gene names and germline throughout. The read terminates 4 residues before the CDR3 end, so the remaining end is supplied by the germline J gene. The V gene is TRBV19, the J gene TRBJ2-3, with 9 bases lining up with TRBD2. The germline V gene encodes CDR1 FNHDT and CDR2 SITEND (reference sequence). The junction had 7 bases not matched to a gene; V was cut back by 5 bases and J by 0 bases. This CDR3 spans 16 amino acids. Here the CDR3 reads CASRSHGGASAETLYF. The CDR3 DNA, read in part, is TGTGCCAGCAGGTCCCATGGGGGGGCTAGTGCAGAA.

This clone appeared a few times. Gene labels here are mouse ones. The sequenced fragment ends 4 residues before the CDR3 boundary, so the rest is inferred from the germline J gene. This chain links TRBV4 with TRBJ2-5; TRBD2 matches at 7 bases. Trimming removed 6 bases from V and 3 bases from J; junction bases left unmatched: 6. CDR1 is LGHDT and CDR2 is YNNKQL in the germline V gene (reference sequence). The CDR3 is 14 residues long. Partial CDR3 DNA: TGTGCCAGCAGTGCCCGGGGGGGGCAAGAC. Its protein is CASSARGGQD. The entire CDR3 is CASSARGGQDTQYF.

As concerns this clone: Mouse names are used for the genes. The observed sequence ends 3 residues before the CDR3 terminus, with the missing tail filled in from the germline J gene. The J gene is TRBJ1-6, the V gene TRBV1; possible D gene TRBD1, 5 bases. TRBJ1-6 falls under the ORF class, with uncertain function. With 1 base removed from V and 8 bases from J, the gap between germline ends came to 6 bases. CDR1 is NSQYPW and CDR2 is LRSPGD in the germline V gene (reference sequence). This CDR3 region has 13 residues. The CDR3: CTCSAGQYSPLYF. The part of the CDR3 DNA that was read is TGCACCTGCAGTGCAGGACAGTATTCGCCC.